A single TCR beta chain is shown here with its context. As yet, its antigen is unknown. This record comes from a study of cytomegalovirus exposure and HLA in healthy donors. Study summary: In an early release, HLA-typed donors contributed tens of millions of unique TCR sequences.

Vbeta (60) and Jbeta (13) primers were used in the PCR. TCRdb's table, derived via immunoSEQ multiplex PCR, lists solely in-frame clones and lacks some. Listed are around 70,000 clones; 2% to 3% falls within the top ten. Trimming stripped 5 bases from V and 3 bases from J, with 14 bases between. The length of the CDR3 is 15 residues. Germline-derived CDR1 and CDR2 are SGHTA and FQGNSA. Study conclusions and caveats: The study recorded 164 TCR beta chains that were cytomegalovirus-associated. Sequencing likely generated an artifact that appeared as a cluster of highly shared sequence variants.

The specimen sequenced was PBMCs. J is TRBJ1-5 and V is TRBV7-2; D not certain. This TCR was sampled from a female donor in good health and CMV-seropositive. CDR3 sequence (DNA): TGTGCCAGCAGCCCAACAGCGGGGAACAATCAGCCCCAGCATTTT. As protein: CASSPTAGNNQPQHF.